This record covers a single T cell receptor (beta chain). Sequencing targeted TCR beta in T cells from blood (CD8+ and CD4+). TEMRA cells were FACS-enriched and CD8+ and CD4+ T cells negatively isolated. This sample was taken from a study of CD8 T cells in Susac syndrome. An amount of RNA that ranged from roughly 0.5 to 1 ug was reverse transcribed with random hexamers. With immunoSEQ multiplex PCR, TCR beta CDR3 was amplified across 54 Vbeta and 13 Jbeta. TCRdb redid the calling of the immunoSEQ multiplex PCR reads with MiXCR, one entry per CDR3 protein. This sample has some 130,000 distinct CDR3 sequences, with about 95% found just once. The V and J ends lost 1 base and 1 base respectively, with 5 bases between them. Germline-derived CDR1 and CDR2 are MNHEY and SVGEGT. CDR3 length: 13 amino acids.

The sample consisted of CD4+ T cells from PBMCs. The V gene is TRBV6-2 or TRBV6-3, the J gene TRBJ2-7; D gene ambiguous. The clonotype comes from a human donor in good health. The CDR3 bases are TGTGCCAGCAGTTACTTGGGGTCCTACGAGCAGTACTTC. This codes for CASSYLGSYEQYF.